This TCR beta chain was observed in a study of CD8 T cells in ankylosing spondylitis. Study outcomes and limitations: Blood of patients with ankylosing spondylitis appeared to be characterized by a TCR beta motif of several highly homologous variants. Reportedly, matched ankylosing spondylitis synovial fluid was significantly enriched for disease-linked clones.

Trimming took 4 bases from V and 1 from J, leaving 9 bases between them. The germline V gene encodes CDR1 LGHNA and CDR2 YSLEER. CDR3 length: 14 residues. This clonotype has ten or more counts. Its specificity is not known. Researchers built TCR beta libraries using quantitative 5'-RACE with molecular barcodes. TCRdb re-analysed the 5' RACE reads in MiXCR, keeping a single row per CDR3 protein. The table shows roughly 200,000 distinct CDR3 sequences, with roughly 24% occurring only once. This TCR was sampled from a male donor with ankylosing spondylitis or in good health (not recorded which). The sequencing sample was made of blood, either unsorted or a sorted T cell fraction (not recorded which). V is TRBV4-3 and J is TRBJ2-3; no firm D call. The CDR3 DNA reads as TGCGCCAGCAGCCGCCAAACCGGCACAGATACGCAGTATTTT. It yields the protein CASSRQTGTDTQYF.